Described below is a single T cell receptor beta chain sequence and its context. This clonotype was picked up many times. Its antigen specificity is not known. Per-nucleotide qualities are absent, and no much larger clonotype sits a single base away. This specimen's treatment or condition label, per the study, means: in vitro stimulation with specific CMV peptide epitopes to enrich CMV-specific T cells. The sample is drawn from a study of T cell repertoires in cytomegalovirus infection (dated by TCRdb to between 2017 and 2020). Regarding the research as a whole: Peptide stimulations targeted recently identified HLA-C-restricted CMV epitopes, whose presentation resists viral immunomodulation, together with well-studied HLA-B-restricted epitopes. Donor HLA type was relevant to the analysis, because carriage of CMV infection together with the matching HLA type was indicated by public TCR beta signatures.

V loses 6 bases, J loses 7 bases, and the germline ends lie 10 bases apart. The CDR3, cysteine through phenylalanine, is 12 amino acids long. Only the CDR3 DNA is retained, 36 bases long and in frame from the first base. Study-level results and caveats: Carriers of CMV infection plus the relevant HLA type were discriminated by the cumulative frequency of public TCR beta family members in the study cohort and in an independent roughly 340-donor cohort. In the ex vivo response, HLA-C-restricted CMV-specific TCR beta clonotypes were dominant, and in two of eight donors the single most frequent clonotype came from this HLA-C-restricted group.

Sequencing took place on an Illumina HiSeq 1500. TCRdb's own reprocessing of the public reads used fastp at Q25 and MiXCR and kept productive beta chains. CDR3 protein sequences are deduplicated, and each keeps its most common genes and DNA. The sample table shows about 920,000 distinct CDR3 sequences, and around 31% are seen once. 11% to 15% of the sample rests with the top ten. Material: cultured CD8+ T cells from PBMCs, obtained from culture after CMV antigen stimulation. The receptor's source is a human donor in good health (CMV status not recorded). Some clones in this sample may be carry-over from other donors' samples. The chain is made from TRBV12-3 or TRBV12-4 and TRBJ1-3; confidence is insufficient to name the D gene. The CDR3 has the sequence CASSPGVNTIYF. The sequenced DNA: TGTGCCAGCAGCCCCGGAGTGAACACCATATATTTT.